A selection of T cell receptor beta chains follows, all from one sample in a study of T cells in Graves' hyperthyroidism and ophthalmopathy. TCRdb fed the multiplex PCR reads into MiXCR, producing one record per CDR3 protein. The repertoire holds hundreds of thousands of distinct CDR3 sequences, with around a quarter as singletons. The sequenced material came from blood. These receptors were obtained from a woman aged 30 to 39 with Graves' ophthalmopathy. Each CDR3 is given with its conserved first and last residue. The D gene is left open where the match is weak. Size is omitted from some rows. Given values are once, few, many or a class for expanded clones.

D,size,J,V,CDR3,DNA
TRBD1,.,TRBJ1-1,TRBV5-1,CASSVTGTVNTEAFF,TGCGCCAGCAGCGTAACTGGGACAGTGAACACTGAAGCTTTCTTT
.,many,TRBJ1-2,TRBV28,CASSFGGKWDYGYTF,TGTGCCAGCAGTTTTGGGGGGAAATGGGACTATGGCTACACCTTC
.,many,TRBJ1-5,TRBV6-2/TRBV6-3,CASSGRAGDQPQHF,TGTGCCAGCAGCGGGCGGGCAGGGGACCAGCCCCAGCATTTT
.,many,TRBJ2-5,TRBV6-1,CASGRARRETQCF,TGTGCCAGCGGTAGGGCTAGACGCGAGACCCAGTGCTTC
TRBD1,.,TRBJ2-7,TRBV28,CASSINRGYEQYF,TGTGCCAGCAGTATAAACAGGGGTTACGAGCAGTACTTC
.,many,TRBJ2-2,TRBV6-5,CASSFLRTANTGELFF,TGTGCCAGCAGTTTTCTCCGGACAGCGAACACCGGGGAGCTGTTTTTT
.,.,TRBJ2-2,TRBV6-1,CASSEALGGGTGELFF,TGTGCCAGCAGTGAAGCTCTAGGGGGAGGAACCGGGGAGCTGTTTTTT
.,.,TRBJ1-1,TRBV6-2/TRBV6-3,CASSDRWTEAFF,TGTGCCAGCAGTGACAGGTGGACTGAAGCTTTCTTT
TRBD1,.,TRBJ2-3,TRBV6-1,CASSLGTGHTDTQYF,TGTGCCAGCAGTCTCGGGACAGGGCACACAGATACGCAGTATTTT
.,many,TRBJ1-2,TRBV7-3,CASSLDDSYYGYTF,TGTGCCAGCAGCCTGGATGACAGCTACTATGGCTACACCTTC
.,.,TRBJ1-1,TRBV7-9,CASSTAPNTEAFF,TGTGCCAGCAGCACCGCCCCGAACACTGAAGCTTTCTTT
TRBD1,.,TRBJ1-2,TRBV18,CASSLNTGAPNYGYTF,TGTGCCAGCTCACTAAACACAGGGGCGCCTAACTATGGCTACACCTTC
.,many,TRBJ2-7,TRBV6-5,CASSYSSYTYEQYF,TGTGCCAGCAGTTACTCGAGTTATACCTACGAGCAGTACTTC